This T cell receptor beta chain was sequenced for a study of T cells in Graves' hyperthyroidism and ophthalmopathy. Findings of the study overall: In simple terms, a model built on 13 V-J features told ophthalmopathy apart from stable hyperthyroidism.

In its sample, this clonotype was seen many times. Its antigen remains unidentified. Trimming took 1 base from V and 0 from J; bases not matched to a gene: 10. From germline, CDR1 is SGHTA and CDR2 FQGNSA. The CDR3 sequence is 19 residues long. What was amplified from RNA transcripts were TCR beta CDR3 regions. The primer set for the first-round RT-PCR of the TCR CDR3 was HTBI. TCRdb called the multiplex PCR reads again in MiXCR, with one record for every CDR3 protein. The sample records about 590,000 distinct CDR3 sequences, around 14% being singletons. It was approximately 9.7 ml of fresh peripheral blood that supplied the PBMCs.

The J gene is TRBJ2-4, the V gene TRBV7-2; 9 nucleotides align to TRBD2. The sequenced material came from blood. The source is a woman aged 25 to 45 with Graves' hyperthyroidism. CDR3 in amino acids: CASSLGAASGNRAKNIQYF. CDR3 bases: TGTGCCAGCAGCTTAGGCGCGGCTAGCGGGAATCGAGCCAAAAACATTCAGTACTTC.